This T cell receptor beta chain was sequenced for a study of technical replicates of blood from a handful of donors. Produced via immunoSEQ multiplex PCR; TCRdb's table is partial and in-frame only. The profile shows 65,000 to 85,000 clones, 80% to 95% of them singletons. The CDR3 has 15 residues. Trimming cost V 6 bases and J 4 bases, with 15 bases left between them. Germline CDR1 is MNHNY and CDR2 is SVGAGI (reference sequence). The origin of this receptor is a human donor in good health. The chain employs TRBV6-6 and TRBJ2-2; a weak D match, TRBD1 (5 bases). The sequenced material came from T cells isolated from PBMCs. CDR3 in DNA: TGTGCCAGCAGAGCGACAGTATCGGCCACCGGGGAGCTGTTTTTT. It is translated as CASRATVSATGELFF.